This TCR beta chain originates from a study of blood T cells in healthy people across ages. The wider study: When template switching was applied, about one barcoded beta molecule was captured per two T cells.

The second PCR ran about 6 to 11 cycles with a sample-barcoded 5' primer and J-beta primers. TCRdb analysed the 5' RACE reads with MiXCR anew, one entry per CDR3 protein. The sample records 650,000 to 800,000 distinct CDR3 sequences, around two fifths being singletons. Isolated per sample were at least 7 million PBMCs. The junction had 23 bases not matched to a gene; V was cut back by 10 bases and J by 7 bases. This CDR3 spans 17 amino acids. The TCR originated in a man aged 55-75 years in good health. The sequenced sample consisted of blood. This rearrangement joins TRBV12-3 or TRBV12-4 to TRBJ1-2, with 8 bases that match TRBD1. The CDR3 DNA follows: TGTGCCACCCAGGCCCAATACACAGGGGGACGCGGCTGTGGCTACACCTTC. Residues: CATQAQYTGGRGCGYTF.